This TCR beta chain was obtained from a study of OX40 agonist ivuxolimab in advanced cancers. This clone was seen only once. V was pared by 3 bases and J by 0 bases, with 12 bases between. Germline lookup yields CDR1 SQVTM and CDR2 ANQGSEA. The CDR3 spans 15 residues. Generated by immunoSEQ multiplex PCR, the TCRdb table keeps only in-frame clones and is missing some. Of approximately 84,000 clones in the sample, roughly nine tenths are singletons; the top ten hold 0.19%. Sequenced here: CD4+ or CD8+ T cells sorted from blood, sampled in a trial of the OX40 agonist ivuxolimab. The clonotype originates from an adult with an advanced solid tumor such as melanoma, head and neck, liver or kidney cancer. The V and J genes are TRBV29-1 and TRBJ2-1; D is perhaps TRBD2 (6 bases). This chain's CDR3 is CSVDGEESSYNEQFF. The CDR3 DNA sequence: TGCAGCGTTGACGGGGAGGAGAGCTCCTACAATGAGCAGTTCTTC.